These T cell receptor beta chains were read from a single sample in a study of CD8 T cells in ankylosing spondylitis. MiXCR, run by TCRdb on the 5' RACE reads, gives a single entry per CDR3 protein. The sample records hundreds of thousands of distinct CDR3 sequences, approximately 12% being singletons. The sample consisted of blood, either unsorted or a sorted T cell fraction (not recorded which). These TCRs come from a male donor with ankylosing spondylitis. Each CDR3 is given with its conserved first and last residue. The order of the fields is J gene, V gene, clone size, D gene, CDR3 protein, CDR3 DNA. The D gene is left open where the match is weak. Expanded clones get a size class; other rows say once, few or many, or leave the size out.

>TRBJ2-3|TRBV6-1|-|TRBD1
CASRVTGGKTDTQYF
TGTGCCAGCAGGGTGACAGGGGGCAAGACAGATACGCAGTATTTT
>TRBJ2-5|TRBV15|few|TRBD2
CATSRVRGEGTQYF
TGTGCCACCAGCAGAGTCCGGGGGGAAGGGACCCAGTACTTC
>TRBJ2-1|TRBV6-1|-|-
CASRRYRETNEQFF
TGTGCCAGCAGACGATACAGGGAAACAAATGAGCAGTTCTTC
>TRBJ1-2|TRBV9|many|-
CASSLRDTDYTF
TGTGCCAGCAGCCTCAGGGACACCGACTACACCTTC
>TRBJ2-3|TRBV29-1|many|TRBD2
CSSTSGFTDTQYF
TGCAGCAGCACTAGCGGCTTCACAGATACGCAGTATTTT
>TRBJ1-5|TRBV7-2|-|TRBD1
CASSGNRGPQHF
TGTGCCAGCAGCGGAAACAGGGGTCCCCAGCATTTT
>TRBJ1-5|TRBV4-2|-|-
CASSQDALGGNQPQHF
TGTGCCAGCAGCCAAGACGCTCTTGGAGGCAATCAGCCCCAGCATTTT
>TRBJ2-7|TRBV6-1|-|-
CAIYQGPFYEQYF
TGTGCCATATATCAGGGGCCTTTCTACGAGCAGTACTTC
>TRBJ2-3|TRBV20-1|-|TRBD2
CSPGGSGGRADTQYF
TGCAGTCCCGGGGGTAGCGGAGGGAGGGCAGATACGCAGTATTTT
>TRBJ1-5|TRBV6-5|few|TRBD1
CASSYTGQGPQHF
TGTGCCAGCAGTTACACCGGACAGGGGCCCCAGCATTTT
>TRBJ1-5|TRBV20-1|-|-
CSAYRFGQPQHF
TGCAGTGCTTACAGGTTTGGCCAGCCCCAGCATTTT
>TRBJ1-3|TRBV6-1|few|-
CASSRGPRTASGNTIYF
TGTGCCAGCAGTAGAGGTCCCCGGACGGCCTCTGGAAACACCATATATTTT
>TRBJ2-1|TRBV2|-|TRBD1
CASSKQGATYNEQFF
TGTGCCAGCTCCAAACAGGGGGCCACATACAATGAGCAGTTCTTC
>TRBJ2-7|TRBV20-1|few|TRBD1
CSRDGTANSYEQYF
TGCAGTCGGGACGGGACAGCTAACTCCTACGAGCAGTACTTC
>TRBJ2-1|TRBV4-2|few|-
CASSLLGQSRAYNEQFF
TGTGCCAGCAGCCTCCTTGGACAGTCTAGGGCCTACAATGAGCAGTTCTTC
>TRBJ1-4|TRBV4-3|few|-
CASSPAPRGATNEKLFF
TGCGCCAGCAGCCCGGCTCCTCGGGGCGCAACTAATGAAAAACTGTTTTTT
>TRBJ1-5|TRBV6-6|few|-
CASSPGNTQPQHF
TGTGCCAGCAGTCCAGGAAACACACAGCCCCAGCATTTT
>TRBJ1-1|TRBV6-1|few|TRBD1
CASSGGDRGDTEAFF
TGTGCCAGCAGTGGGGGGGACAGGGGTGACACTGAAGCTTTCTTT
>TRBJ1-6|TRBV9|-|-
CASSPGAHSYNSPLHF
TGTGCCAGCAGCCCCGGGGCCCACTCCTATAATTCACCCCTCCACTTT
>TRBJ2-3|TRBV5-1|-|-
CASKGADTQYF
TGCGCCAGCAAGGGGGCAGATACGCAGTATTTT
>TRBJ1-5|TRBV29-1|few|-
CSVGLYNQPQHF
TGCAGCGTTGGACTCTACAATCAGCCCCAGCATTTT
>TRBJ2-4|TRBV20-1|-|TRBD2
CSARDPAGGPRIQYF
TGCAGTGCTAGAGATCCCGCGGGAGGGCCACGCATTCAGTACTTC
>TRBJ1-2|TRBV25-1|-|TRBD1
CASSSPDRYYGYTF
TGTGCCAGCAGCTCACCGGACAGGTACTATGGCTACACCTTC
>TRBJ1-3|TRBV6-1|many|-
CASTSVSGNTIYF
TGTGCCAGCACGTCCGTCTCTGGAAACACCATATATTTT
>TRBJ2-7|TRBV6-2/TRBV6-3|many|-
CASRYGLLSYEQYF
TGTGCCAGCAGGTACGGTCTCCTCTCCTACGAGCAGTACTTC
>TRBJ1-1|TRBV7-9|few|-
CASALTSWNTEAFF
TGTGCCAGCGCACTGACCTCCTGGAACACTGAAGCTTTCTTT
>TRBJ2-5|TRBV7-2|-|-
CASSSRDRGLETQYF
TGTGCCAGCAGCTCCAGGGACCGGGGGCTAGAGACCCAGTACTTC